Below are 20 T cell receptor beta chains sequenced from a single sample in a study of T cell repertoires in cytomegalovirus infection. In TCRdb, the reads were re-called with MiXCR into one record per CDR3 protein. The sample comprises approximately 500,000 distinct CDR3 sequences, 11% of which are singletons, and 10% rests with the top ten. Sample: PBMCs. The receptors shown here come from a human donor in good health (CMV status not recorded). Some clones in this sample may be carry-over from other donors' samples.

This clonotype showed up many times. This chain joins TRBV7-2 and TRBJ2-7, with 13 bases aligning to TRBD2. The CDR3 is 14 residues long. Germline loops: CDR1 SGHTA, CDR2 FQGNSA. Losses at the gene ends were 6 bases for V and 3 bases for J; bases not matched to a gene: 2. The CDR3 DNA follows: TGTGCCAGCAGGGGACTAGCGGGGTACTACGAGCAGTACTTC. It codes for CASRGLAGYYEQYF.

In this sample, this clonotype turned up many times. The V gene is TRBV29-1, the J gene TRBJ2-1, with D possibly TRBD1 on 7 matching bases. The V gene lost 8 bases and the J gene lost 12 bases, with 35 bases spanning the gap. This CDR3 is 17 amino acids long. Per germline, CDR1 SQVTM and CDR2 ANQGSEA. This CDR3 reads CSTTTANRGLRRKGQFF. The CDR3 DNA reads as TGCAGCACCACGACAGCGAACAGGGGACTCCGGCGTAAAGGGCAGTTCTTC.

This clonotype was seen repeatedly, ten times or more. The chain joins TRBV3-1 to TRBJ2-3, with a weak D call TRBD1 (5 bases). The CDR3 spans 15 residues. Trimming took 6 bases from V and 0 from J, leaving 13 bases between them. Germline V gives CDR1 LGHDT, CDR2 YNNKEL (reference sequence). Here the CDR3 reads CASSTGYPSTDTQYF. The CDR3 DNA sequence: TGTGCCAGCAGTACAGGTTATCCTAGCACAGATACGCAGTATTTT.

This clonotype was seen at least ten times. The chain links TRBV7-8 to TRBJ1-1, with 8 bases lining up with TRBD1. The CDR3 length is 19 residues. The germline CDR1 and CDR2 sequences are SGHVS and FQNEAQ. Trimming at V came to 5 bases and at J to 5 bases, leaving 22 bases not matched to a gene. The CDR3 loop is CASSPENRGTPARGTEAFF. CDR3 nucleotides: TGTGCCAGCAGCCCGGAAAACAGGGGGACCCCGGCCCGAGGTACTGAAGCTTTCTTT. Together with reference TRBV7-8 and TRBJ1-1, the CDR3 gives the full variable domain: GAGVSQSPRYKVAKRGQDVALRCDPISGHVSLFWYQQALGQGPEFLTYFQNEAQLDKSGLPSDRFFAERPEGSVSTLKIQRTQQEDSAVYLCASSPENRGTPARGTEAFFGQGTRLTVV.

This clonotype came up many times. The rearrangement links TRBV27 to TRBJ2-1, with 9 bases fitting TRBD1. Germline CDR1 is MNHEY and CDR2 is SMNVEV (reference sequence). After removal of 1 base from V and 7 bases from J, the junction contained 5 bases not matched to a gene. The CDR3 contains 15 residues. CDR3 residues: CASSLYGQGSNEQFF. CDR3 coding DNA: TGTGCCAGCAGTTTATATGGACAGGGGAGTAATGAGCAGTTCTTC.

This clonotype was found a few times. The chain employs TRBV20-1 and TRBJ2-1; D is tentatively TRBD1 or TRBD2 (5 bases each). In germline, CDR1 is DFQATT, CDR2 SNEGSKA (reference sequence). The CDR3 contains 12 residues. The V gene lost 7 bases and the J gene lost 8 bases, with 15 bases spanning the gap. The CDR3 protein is CSVRSGSHEQFF. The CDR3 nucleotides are TGCAGTGTGCGATCAGGGAGCCATGAGCAGTTCTTC.

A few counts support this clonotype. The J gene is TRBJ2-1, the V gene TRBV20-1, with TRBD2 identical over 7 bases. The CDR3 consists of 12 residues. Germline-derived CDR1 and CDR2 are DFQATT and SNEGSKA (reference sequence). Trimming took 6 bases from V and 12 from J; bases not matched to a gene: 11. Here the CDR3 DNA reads TGCAGTGCGCGAGAGGGAGCGGGATTGCAGTTCTTC. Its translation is CSAREGAGLQFF.

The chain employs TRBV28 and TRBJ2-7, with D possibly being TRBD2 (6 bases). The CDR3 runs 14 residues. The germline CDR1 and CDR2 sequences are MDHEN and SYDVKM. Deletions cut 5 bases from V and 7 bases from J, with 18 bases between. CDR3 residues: CASSPSVFRIEQYF. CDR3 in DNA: TGTGCCAGCAGTCCTAGCGTTTTCCGTATAGAGCAGTACTTC. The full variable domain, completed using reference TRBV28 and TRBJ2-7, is DVKVTQSSRYLVKRTGEKVFLECVQDMDHENMFWYRQDPGLGLRLIYFSYDVKMKEKGDIPEGYSVSREKKERFSLILESASTNQTSMYLCASSPSVFRIEQYFGPGTRLTVT.

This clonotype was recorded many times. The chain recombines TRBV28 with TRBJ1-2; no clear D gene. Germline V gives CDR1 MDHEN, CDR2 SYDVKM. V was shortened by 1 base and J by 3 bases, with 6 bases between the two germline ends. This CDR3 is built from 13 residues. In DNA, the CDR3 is TGTGCCAGCAGTTTATACAGATACTATGGCTACACCTTC. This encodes CASSLYRYYGYTF.

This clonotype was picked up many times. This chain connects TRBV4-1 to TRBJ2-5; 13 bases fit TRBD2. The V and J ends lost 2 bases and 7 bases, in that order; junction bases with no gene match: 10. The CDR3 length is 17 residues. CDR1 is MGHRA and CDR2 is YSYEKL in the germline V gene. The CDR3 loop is CASSQPGLAGVHATQYF. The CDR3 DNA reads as TGCGCCAGCAGCCAACCAGGACTAGCGGGGGTCCACGCGACCCAGTACTTC.

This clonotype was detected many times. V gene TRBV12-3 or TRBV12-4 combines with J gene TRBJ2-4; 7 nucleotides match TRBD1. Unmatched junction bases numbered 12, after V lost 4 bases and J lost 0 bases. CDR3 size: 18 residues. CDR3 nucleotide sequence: TGTGCCAGCAGTTCCCTTAGGGGGCAGGCCGTAGCCAAAAACATTCAGTACTTC. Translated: CASSSLRGQAVAKNIQYF.

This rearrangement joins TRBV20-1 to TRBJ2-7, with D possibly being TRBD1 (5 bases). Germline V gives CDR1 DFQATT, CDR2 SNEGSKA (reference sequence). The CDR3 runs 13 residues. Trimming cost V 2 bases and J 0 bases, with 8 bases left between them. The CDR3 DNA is TGCAGTGCTAGACAGACAGTCTCCTACGAGCAGTACTTC. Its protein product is CSARQTVSYEQYF.

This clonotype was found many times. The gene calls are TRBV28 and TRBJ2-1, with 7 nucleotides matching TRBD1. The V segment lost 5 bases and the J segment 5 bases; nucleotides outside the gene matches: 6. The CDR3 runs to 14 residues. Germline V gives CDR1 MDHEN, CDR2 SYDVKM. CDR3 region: CASSPTDRDNEQFF. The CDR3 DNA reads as TGTGCCAGCAGTCCCACCGACAGGGACAATGAGCAGTTCTTC.

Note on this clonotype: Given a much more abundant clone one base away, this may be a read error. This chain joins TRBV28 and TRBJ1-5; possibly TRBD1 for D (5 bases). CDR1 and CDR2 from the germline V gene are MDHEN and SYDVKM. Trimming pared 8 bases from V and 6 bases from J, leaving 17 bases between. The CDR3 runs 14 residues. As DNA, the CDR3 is TGTGCCAGCCGGGGGGGGACTAGGAGTCAGCCCCAGCATTTT. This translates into CASRGGTRSQPQHF.

Written as DNA, the CDR3 is TGCAGCGTACCTTTAGACTCCAGCAATCAGCCCCAGCATTTT. Its protein product is CSVPLDSSNQPQHF. The chain combines TRBV29-1 with TRBJ1-5; D ambiguous. V lost 6 bases and J lost 1, with 13 bases in between. CDR1 is SQVTM, CDR2 ANQGSEA, per germline. This CDR3 is 14 amino acids long.

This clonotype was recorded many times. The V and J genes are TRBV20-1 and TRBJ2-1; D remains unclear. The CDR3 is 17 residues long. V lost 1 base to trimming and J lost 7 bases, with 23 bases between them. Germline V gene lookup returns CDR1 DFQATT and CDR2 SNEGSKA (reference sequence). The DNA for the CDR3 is TGCAGTGCTAGAGTGGGGTCGCCCAACCCCCTACGGAATGAGCAGTTCTTC. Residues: CSARVGSPNPLRNEQFF.

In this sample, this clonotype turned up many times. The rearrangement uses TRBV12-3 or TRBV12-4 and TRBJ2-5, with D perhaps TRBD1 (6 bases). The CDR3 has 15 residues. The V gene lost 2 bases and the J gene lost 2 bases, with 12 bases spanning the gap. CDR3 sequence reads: CASSLLRDTQETQYF. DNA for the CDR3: TGTGCCAGCAGTTTACTACGGGACACACAAGAGACCCAGTACTTC.

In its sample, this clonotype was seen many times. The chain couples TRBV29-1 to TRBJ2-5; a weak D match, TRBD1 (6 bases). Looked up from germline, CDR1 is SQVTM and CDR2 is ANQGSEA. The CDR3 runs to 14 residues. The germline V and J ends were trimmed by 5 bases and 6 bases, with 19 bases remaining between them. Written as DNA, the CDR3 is TGCAGCGTTCCCGGGACCCCGAGGGGGAAGACCCAGTACTTC. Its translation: CSVPGTPRGKTQYF.

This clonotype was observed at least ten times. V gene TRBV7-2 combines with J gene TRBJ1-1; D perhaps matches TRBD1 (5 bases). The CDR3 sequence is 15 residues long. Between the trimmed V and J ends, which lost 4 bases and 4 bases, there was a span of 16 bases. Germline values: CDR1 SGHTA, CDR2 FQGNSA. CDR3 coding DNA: TGTGCCAGCAGCTGGGGGTCCCTCGTGGGCACTGAAGCTTTCTTT. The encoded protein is CASSWGSLVGTEAFF.

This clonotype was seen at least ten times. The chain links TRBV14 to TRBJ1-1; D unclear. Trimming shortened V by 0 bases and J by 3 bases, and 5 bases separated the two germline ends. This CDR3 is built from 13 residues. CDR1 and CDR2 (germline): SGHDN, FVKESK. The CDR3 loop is CASSQDDYTEAFF. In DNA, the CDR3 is TGTGCCAGCAGCCAAGACGATTACACTGAAGCTTTCTTT.